Shown below are 10 T cell receptor beta chains from a single sample sequenced in a study of T cell responses to AZD1222 COVID-19 vaccine. Clones were read by immunoSEQ multiplex PCR, and TCRdb kept only the in-frame ones, dropping some. The sample shows 100,000 to 150,000 clones, 90% of them seen only once. The sequenced sample was peripheral blood, obtained on day 0 of MenACWY control vaccination. The receptors here all came from an adult in good health.

V is TRBV5-1 and J is TRBJ2-2; D is ambiguous. This CDR3 is 16 amino acids long. The germline CDR1 and CDR2 sequences are SGHRS and YFSETQ. The V and J ends lost 2 bases and 1 base respectively, with 12 bases between them. CDR3 amino acids: CASSLSPDWNTGELFF. The CDR3 DNA follows: TGCGCCAGCAGCTTATCTCCCGATTGGAACACCGGGGAGCTGTTTTTT.

This clone has only one observation. The rearrangement joins TRBV7-3 to TRBJ2-3, with 8 bases matching TRBD2. The junction had 11 bases not matched to a gene; V was cut back by 6 bases and J by 3 bases. Germline V CDR1 and CDR2: SGHTA, FQGTGA. The CDR3 runs 16 residues. The chain's CDR3 is CASRLVPGLGTDTQYF. The CDR3 coding sequence is TGTGCCAGCAGGTTGGTCCCGGGACTAGGAACAGATACGCAGTATTTT.

This chain joins TRBV3-1 (or the pseudogene TRBV3-2) and TRBJ1-1, with a tentative D call TRBD1 (5 bases). Germline-derived CDR1 and CDR2 are LGHDT and YNNKEL (reference sequence). The V and J ends lost 4 bases and 2 bases respectively, with 14 bases between them. The CDR3 is 15 residues long. The CDR3 here is CASSPGHGDNTEAFF. In DNA, the CDR3 is TGTGCCAGCAGCCCCGGCCATGGGGACAACACTGAAGCTTTCTTT.

In its sample, this clone was seen once. The V and J genes are TRBV27 and TRBJ1-6; 7 nucleotides agree with TRBD1. CDR1 and CDR2 (germline): MNHEY, SMNVEV (reference sequence). The J segment lost 7 bases and the V segment lost 4 bases, leaving 7 bases of the junction unmatched. CDR3 size: 15 residues. CDR3 DNA sequence: TGTGCCAGCAGTTACGGTGACAGGGTGAATTCACCCCTCCACTTT. Translating it yields CASSYGDRVNSPLHF.

The rearrangement uses TRBV25-1 and TRBJ2-7; 8 positions match TRBD2. V shed 11 bases and J 2 bases; nucleotides not matched to a gene: 5. From germline, CDR1 is MGHDK and CDR2 SYGVNS. The CDR3 loop spans 12 amino acids. CDR3 DNA sequence: TGTGCCTCGGGGGGGCTCCCCTACGAGCAGTACGTC. It codes for CASGGLPYEQYV.

In its sample, this clone was seen a few times. V is TRBV15 and J is TRBJ1-6; D not certain. The CDR3 totals 14 residues. Trimming left V 0 bases short and J 7 bases short, with 7 bases between. CDR1 is LNHNV, CDR2 YYDKDF, per germline (reference sequence). CDR3 in amino acids: CATSRDGENSPLHF. As DNA, the CDR3 is TGTGCCACCAGCAGAGATGGAGAAAATTCACCCCTCCACTTT. Using reference TRBV15 and TRBJ1-6 for the parts outside the CDR3, the full variable domain is DAMVIQNPRYQVTQFGKPVTLSCSQTLNHNVMYWYQQKSSQAPKLLFHYYDKDFNNEADTPDNFQSRRPNTSFCFLDIRSPGLGDTAMYLCATSRDGENSPLHFGNGTRLTVT.

This sequence joins TRBV6-7 and TRBJ2-2; TRBD2 aligns across 7 bases. TRBV6-7 is placed among ORFs of uncertain function. The CDR3 extends over 17 amino acids. Germline trimming cut 6 bases from V and 3 bases from J; bases unmatched to any gene: 13. The CDR3 sequence: CASSQWGGGSDTGELFF. CDR3 bases: TGTGCCAGCAGCCAGTGGGGCGGGGGTTCGGACACCGGGGAGCTGTTTTTT.

CDR3 amino acids: CASSLSTGLYGYTF. In DNA, the CDR3 is TGCGCCAGCAGCCTGTCGACAGGGCTCTATGGCTACACCTTC. V is TRBV4-3 and J is TRBJ1-2; 7 bases map to TRBD1. CDR3 size: 14 residues. Germline loops: CDR1 LGHNA, CDR2 YSLEER. Losses at the gene ends were 4 bases for V and 4 bases for J; bases not matched to a gene: 6.

J is TRBJ1-1 and V is TRBV30; 9 nucleotides match TRBD1. Germline CDR1 GTSNPN, CDR2 SVGIG (reference sequence). CDR3 length: 13 amino acids. V lost 4 bases and J lost 6; bases outside the gene matches: 6. CDR3 sequence reads: CAWIATGGPEAFF. For the CDR3, the DNA is TGTGCCTGGATCGCGACAGGGGGACCTGAAGCTTTCTTT.

This chain links TRBV11-2 with TRBJ2-3; TRBD1 agrees at 10 bases. Germline V lookup: CDR1 SGHAT, CDR2 FQNNGV. V shed 0 bases, J shed 1 base, and the junction held 7 bases outside the gene matches. CDR3 length equals 18 residues. Here the CDR3 DNA reads TGTGCCAGCAGCTTAGATTGGACAGGGACAGGGGGCACAGATACGCAGTATTTT. Translating it yields CASSLDWTGTGGTDTQYF.